This T cell receptor beta chain was sequenced for a study of blood T cell repertoires in COVID-19. The wider study: The origin of the acute and convalescent COVID-19 samples was the United States, Italy and Spain. In each case, the material was cDNA or gDNA derived from T cells, B-cell-depleted T cells, or PBMCs.

Original data processing: Reference gene primers were amplified, and this amplification served to estimate nucleated cell counts. Sequencing used immunoSEQ multiplex PCR; TCRdb keeps in-frame clones, though not all of them. The DNA gave D and trimming, while V, J and clone size come from that table. The sample holds more than 130,000 clones; 84% are singletons and the top ten take about 7%. Sequencing was done on a sample of peripheral blood. The TCR sequence derives from a human donor in a cohort sampled during active COVID-19.

CDR3 amino acids: CASSIGTSGGLIQSSYEQYF. The CDR3, as DNA: TGCGCCAGCAGCATCGGGACTAGCGGGGGCCTCATACAGAGCTCCTACGAGCAGTACTTC. V gene TRBV5-1 combines with J gene TRBJ2-7; 14 bases are shared with TRBD2. There are 20 residues in the CDR3. CDR1 and CDR2 (germline): SGHRS, YFSETQ. After removal of 4 bases from V and 0 bases from J, the junction contained 15 bases not matched to a gene.